Included here is one T cell receptor beta chain sequence, with context. The antigen is unknown. The data are from a study of shared clonotypes between healthy human individuals. Overall study findings and caveats: Naive CD4 clonotype sharing across several donors was 4% to 5%.

Authors' analysis steps: Junction-only sequences without quality scores were provided by ImmunoSEQ, so filtering was different. Sequencing used immunoSEQ multiplex PCR; TCRdb keeps in-frame clones, though not all of them. D and trimming come from the DNA, and the V and J calls and clone size come from that table. Here the sample spans around 1 million clones, more than 75% being singletons. The sequenced sample was memory CD4+ T cells sorted from blood. This sample's subset: CD45RA-negative fraction. This TCR derives from a man aged 18 to 29 in good health.

The CDR3 region is CASSLRGRERLEKLFF. CDR3 in DNA: TGTGCCAGCAGCTTGAGAGGGAGGGAGCGTCTTGAAAAACTGTTTTTT. The chain combines TRBV5-4 with TRBJ1-4, with D unclear. The CDR3 spans 16 residues. The germline CDR1 and CDR2 sequences are SGHNT and YYREEE (reference sequence). V shed 1 base and J shed 7 bases, with 17 bases lying between them.